The 14 T cell receptor beta chains below were found in one sample sequenced in a study of blood T cell repertoires in COVID-19. Data came from immunoSEQ multiplex PCR; TCRdb stores just in-frame clones and leaves some out. In the table there are about 89,000 clones, about two thirds of which are singletons. The specimen sequenced was peripheral blood. The receptor source for this set is a woman of 80 years or more with acute or convalescent COVID-19.

V gene TRBV5-6 combines with J gene TRBJ2-6, with a possible D match to TRBD1 (6 bases). Germline CDR1 reads SGHDT; CDR2 reads YYEEEE. V lost 2 bases to trimming and J lost 4 bases, with 10 bases between them. The CDR3 length is 15 residues. CDR3 DNA sequence: TGTGCCAGCAGCTTTACAGGGTCAGGGGCCAACGTCCTGACTTTC. Translation gives CASSFTGSGANVLTF.

The V gene is TRBV9, the J gene TRBJ2-6; D uncertain. The CDR3 extends over 13 amino acids. Deletions cut 5 bases from V and 1 base from J, with 4 bases between. The germline CDR1 and CDR2 sequences are SGDLS and YYNGEE. DNA of the CDR3: TGTGCCAGCAGTATTTCTGGGGCCAACGTCCTGACTTTC. Amino acids: CASSISGANVLTF.

The chain joins TRBV2 to TRBJ2-1, with D maybe TRBD1 (5 bases). The length of the CDR3 is 14 residues. Trimming removed 4 bases from V and 15 bases from J, with 22 bases in between. Germline values: CDR1 SNHLY, CDR2 FYNNEI. Here the CDR3 DNA reads TGTGCCAGCAGTGCACCCGGCCGAGACAGCTCGACGTTCTTC. It is translated as CASSAPGRDSSTFF.

The gene calls are TRBV6-4 and TRBJ1-4; D is possibly TRBD1 (6 bases). V gave up 0 bases and J gave up 0 bases, with 23 bases separating them. The CDR3 is made up of 21 amino acids. Germline CDR1 is MRHNA and CDR2 is SNTAGT. CDR3 loop: CASSDSGAPGQRGATNEKLFF. DNA of the CDR3: TGTGCCAGCAGTGACTCCGGGGCCCCGGGACAAAGGGGTGCAACTAATGAAAAACTGTTTTTT.

The rearrangement links TRBV6-2 or TRBV6-3 to TRBJ1-2; 7 bases fit TRBD1. The germline V gene has CDR1 MNHEY and CDR2 SVGEGT. CDR3 length: 14 residues. The V and J ends lost 3 bases and 4 bases, in that order; junction bases with no gene match: 5. CDR3 region: CASSYLQGSYGYTF. The CDR3 region has the DNA TGTGCCAGCAGTTATCTACAGGGGAGCTATGGCTACACCTTC.

V and J are TRBV18 and TRBJ1-2; D is undetermined. Germline loops: CDR1 KGHSH, CDR2 LQKENI. The CDR3 is 13 amino acids. V lost 5 bases to trimming and J lost 3 bases, with 10 bases between them. CDR3 bases: TGTGCCAGCTCAGAACAGAGATACTATGGCTACACCTTC. Translated, it gives CASSEQRYYGYTF.

The gene calls are TRBV18 and TRBJ1-1, with TRBD1 identical over 9 bases. The CDR3 has 14 residues. Germline V gene lookup returns CDR1 KGHSH and CDR2 LQKENI. V was pared by 5 bases and J by 1 base, with 2 bases of the junction left unmatched. The CDR3 sequence is CASSKTGGNTEAFF. The CDR3 coding sequence is TGTGCCAGCTCAAAGACAGGGGGGAACACTGAAGCTTTCTTT.

The rearrangement uses TRBV18 and TRBJ2-7; perhaps TRBD1 as D (6 bases). This CDR3 spans 14 amino acids. The V gene's germline CDR1 is KGHSH and CDR2 LQKENI. V was cut by 5 bases and J by 4 bases, with 15 bases left in between. The CDR3: CASSLTQGWYEQYF. CDR3 coding DNA: TGTGCCAGCTCATTAACGCAGGGGTGGTACGAGCAGTACTTC.

About this clone itself: Germline is not matched at one junction end, which may reflect a read error. V is TRBV7-2 and J is TRBJ2-5, with D maybe TRBD1 (5 bases). Germline V gives CDR1 SGHTA, CDR2 FQGNSA. CDR3 length equals 14 residues. The CDR3 sequence is CASSLRGREETQYF. In DNA form, the CDR3 reads TGTGCCAGCAGCTTAAGGGGCAGGGAAGAAACCCAGTACTTC.

This sequence joins TRBV5-4 and TRBJ1-2; 10 bases match TRBD1. CDR1 is SGHNT and CDR2 is YYREEE in the germline V gene (reference sequence). The CDR3 length is 14 residues. J was trimmed by 7 bases and V by 4 bases; bases with no gene match: 7. The CDR3 coding sequence is TGTGCCAGCAGCCGGGACAGGGGTTGGGTTGGCTACACCTTC. Its protein is CASSRDRGWVGYTF.

This clone was seen a single time. At one end the junction does not follow the germline gene, possibly because of a read error. The V call is TRBV2, the J call TRBJ1-2; D unresolved. CDR3 length: 13 residues. Germline CDR1 reads SNHLY; CDR2 reads FYNNEI. In DNA, the CDR3 is TGTGCCAGCAGCGAAGAGGAGTCCTATGGCTACACCTTC. Translating gives CASSEEESYGYTF.

In its sample, this clone was seen a few times. The chain employs TRBV6-1 and TRBJ1-5, with 10 nucleotides matching TRBD1. The CDR3 is made up of 16 amino acids. The J segment lost 1 base and the V segment lost 1 base, leaving 1 base of the junction unmatched. Germline V gene sequence: CDR1 MNHNS, CDR2 SASEGT. The CDR3 is CASSEGQGASNQPQHF. As DNA, the CDR3 is TGTGCCAGCAGTGAAGGACAGGGGGCGAGCAATCAGCCCCAGCATTTT.

The chain couples TRBV5-4 to TRBJ2-1, with 8 nucleotides matching TRBD1. This CDR3 contains 12 residues. CDR1 is SGHNT and CDR2 is YYREEE in the germline V gene (reference sequence). The V and J ends lost 7 bases and 10 bases, in that order; junction bases with no gene match: 7. The CDR3 DNA reads as TGTGCCAGCGGGCCCGGGACAGGAGAGCAGTTCTTC. Protein product: CASGPGTGEQFF.

The V and J genes are TRBV10-3 and TRBJ1-2; no reliable D call. The germline CDR1 and CDR2 sequences are ENHRY and SYGVKD. The V gene lost 4 bases and the J gene lost 6 bases, with 15 bases spanning the gap. The CDR3 is 14 residues long. CDR3 protein: CAISVLPGNNGYTF. As DNA, the CDR3 is TGTGCCATCAGTGTCTTGCCAGGAAATAATGGCTACACCTTC.